This T cell receptor (beta chain) was profiled in a study of identifying expanded T cells in peripheral blood. The assay was immunoSEQ multiplex PCR, and TCRdb's table has in-frame clones only and misses some. The sample yields roughly 78,000 clones, roughly 88% seen once. CDR1 is MDHEN and CDR2 is SYDVKM in the germline V gene. V was cut by 6 bases and J by 8 bases, with 16 bases left in between. The CDR3 spans 13 residues. The receptor comes from a person between 18 and 70 years old in good health. Sequenced input: blood. The chain couples TRBV28 to TRBJ1-2; D is possibly TRBD1 (6 bases). CDR3 sequence reads: CASSPGGARGYTF. CDR3 coding DNA: TGTGCCAGCAGCCCCGGGGGGGCGCGAGGCTACACCTTC.